Included here is one TCR beta chain sequence, with context. Its antigen remains unidentified. The entry originates in a study of T cells after yellow fever vaccination. Findings and caveats of the study: Only a minor proportion of clonotypes was detected across both CD4 and CD8 compartments. Clones that expanded after primary vaccination mostly reappeared after the booster (just under 98% CD4, about 91% CD8).

Trimming took 7 bases from V and 9 from J, leaving 7 bases between them. This CDR3 comprises 10 residues. Germline assignment: CDR1 MDHEN and CDR2 SYDVKM. 5'RACE template switching generated TCR cDNA, adding a universal primer site and UMIs. TCRdb used MiXCR to reprocess the 5' RACE reads, holding one entry per CDR3 protein. The table includes about 360,000 distinct CDR3 sequences, about 6% detected once. The sample here was PBMCs, taken 5 days after the yellow fever booster vaccination. The TCR comes from a man aged 25 to 40 who received the YFV17D yellow fever vaccine. This sequence joins TRBV28 and TRBJ1-5, with D uncertain. The CDR3 coding sequence is TGTGCCAGCAACCTGAGGCCCCAGCATTTT. This gives the protein CASNLRPQHF. Supplemented by reference TRBV28 and TRBJ1-5, the full variable domain reads DVKVTQSSRYLVKRTGEKVFLECVQDMDHENMFWYRQDPGLGLRLIYFSYDVKMKEKGDIPEGYSVSREKKERFSLILESASTNQTSMYLCASNLRPQHFGDGTRLSIL.